The next 32 T cell receptor beta chains were all read from a single sample in a study of T cell clones after liver transplantation. The protocol was immunoSEQ multiplex PCR, while the TCRdb copy is restricted to in-frame clones and leaves out a portion. The sample includes about 75,000 clones, approximately 80% of them seen just once. Specimen: CD4+ T cells from blood, collected around 50 months after liver transplant. The receptors originated from a human patient who received a liver transplant. T cells may partly derive from the graft donor.

This chain links TRBV25-1 with TRBJ2-4; D is perhaps TRBD2 (6 bases). The CDR3 covers 14 residues. Germline V gives CDR1 MGHDK, CDR2 SYGVNS. V dropped 5 bases and J dropped 1 base, with 9 bases sitting between them. CDR3 loop: CASSPTSAKNIQYF. The CDR3 nucleotides are TGTGCCAGCAGTCCCACTAGCGCCAAAAACATTCAGTACTTC. Supplemented by reference TRBV25-1 and TRBJ2-4, the full variable domain reads EADIYQTPRYLVIGTGKKITLECSQTMGHDKMYWYQQDPGMELHLIHYSYGVNSTEKGDLSSESTVSRIRTEHFPLTLESARPSHTSQYLCASSPTSAKNIQYFGAGTRLSVL.

Only a few counts were recorded for this clone. The chain's CDR3 is CASRIQGVSTEAFF. CDR3 sequence (DNA): TGTGCCAGCAGGATACAGGGAGTTAGCACTGAAGCTTTCTTT. The chain joins TRBV2 to TRBJ1-1, with D possibly matching TRBD1 (6 bases). With 6 bases removed from V and 4 bases from J, the gap between germline ends came to 15 bases. There are 14 residues in the CDR3. CDR1 is SNHLY, CDR2 FYNNEI, per germline. The whole variable domain, filled in from reference TRBV2 and TRBJ1-1, reads EPEVTQTPSHQVTQMGQEVILRCVPISNHLYFYWYRQILGQKVEFLVSFYNNEISEKSEIFDDQFSVERPDGSNFTLKIRSTKLEDSAMYFCASRIQGVSTEAFFGQGTRLTVV.

This clone was seen only a few times. This chain links TRBV19 with TRBJ1-5, with TRBD1 identical over 7 bases. J gave up 4 bases and V 5 bases, and 5 bases lay outside the gene matches. This CDR3 is built from 14 residues. CDR1 and CDR2 from the germline V gene are LNHDA and SQIVND (reference sequence). The CDR3 DNA reads TGTGCCAGTAGTCGGACAGGTGTAAATCAGCCCCAGCATTTT. Residues: CASSRTGVNQPQHF.

The count of this clone is one. This sequence joins TRBV7-2 and TRBJ2-1, with 13 bases that match TRBD2. Germline assignment: CDR1 SGHTA and CDR2 FQGNSA. The CDR3 consists of 15 residues. V lost 10 bases, J lost 10 bases, and 13 bases stayed unmatched. The CDR3 DNA sequence: TGTGCCACCCAAGGACTAGCGGGAGTCGGAGCCGAGCAGTTCTTC. It translates to CATQGLAGVGAEQFF.

This clone is judged medium-sized. The chain is built from TRBV4-3 and TRBJ2-3, with 9 bases matching TRBD2. CDR1 is LGHNA and CDR2 is YSLEER in the germline V gene. This CDR3 is 18 amino acids long. V lost 0 bases, J lost 4 bases, and 11 bases stayed unmatched. The chain's CDR3 is CASSQERIGGGAADTQYF. In DNA, the CDR3 is TGCGCCAGCAGCCAAGAACGGATCGGCGGGGGGGCAGCAGATACGCAGTATTTT.

The chain links TRBV7-9 to TRBJ2-1, with 7 bases matching TRBD2. Looked up from germline, CDR1 is SEHNR and CDR2 is FQNEAQ (reference sequence). V lost 2 bases, J lost 8 bases, and 0 bases stayed unmatched. The CDR3 sequence is 12 residues long. The CDR3 coding sequence is TGTGCCAGCAGCTTAACTAGCGATGAGCAGTTCTTC. It encodes CASSLTSDEQFF. The entire variable domain, with the rest obtained from reference TRBV7-9 and TRBJ2-1, is as follows: DTGVSQNPRHKITKRGQNVTFRCDPISEHNRLYWYRQTLGQGPEFLTYFQNEAQLEKSRLLSDRFSAERPKGSFSTLEIQRTEQGDSAMYLCASSLTSDEQFFGPGTRLTVL.

The genes are TRBV11-3 and TRBJ2-7; TRBD1 might be the D (5 bases). V was shortened by 0 bases and J by 2 bases, with 8 bases between the two germline ends. The CDR3 runs to 14 residues. Germline V lookup: CDR1 SGHNT, CDR2 YENEEA. The CDR3 here is CASSLESGTYEQYF. DNA for the CDR3: TGTGCCAGCAGCTTAGAGTCAGGGACCTACGAGCAGTACTTC.

The V and J genes are TRBV7-9 and TRBJ2-7; a weak D match, TRBD1 (5 bases). CDR1 SEHNR and CDR2 FQNEAQ come from the germline V gene (reference sequence). Deletions cut 2 bases from V and 1 base from J, with 9 bases between. The CDR3 contains 14 residues. The CDR3 spells CASSLRQTSYEQYF. The CDR3, as DNA: TGTGCCAGCAGCTTAAGACAGACGTCCTACGAGCAGTACTTC.

This chain uses TRBV11-2 with TRBJ2-7, with 10 positions matching TRBD2. Trimming removed 1 base from V and 2 bases from J; junction bases left unmatched: 5. Germline V CDR1 and CDR2: SGHAT, FQNNGV. This CDR3 spans 16 amino acids. The CDR3 nucleotides read TGTGCCAGCAGCTTAGCCGGGACTAGCGTAACCTACGAGCAGTACTTC. It translates to CASSLAGTSVTYEQYF. The full variable domain, with the rest looked up from reference TRBV11-2 and TRBJ2-7, is EAGVAQSPRYKIIEKRQSVAFWCNPISGHATLYWYQQILGQGPKLLIQFQNNGVVDDSQLPKDRFSAERLKGVDSTLKIQPAKLEDSAVYLCASSLAGTSVTYEQYFGPGTRLTVT.

The chain links TRBV6-5 to TRBJ2-3, with 8 bases lining up with TRBD1. CDR1 is MNHEY and CDR2 is SVGAGI in the germline V gene. The trim removed 8 bases at V and 3 bases at J, leaving 10 bases unmatched. This CDR3 region has 15 residues. The CDR3 protein is CASSQGARLTDTQYF. The CDR3, as DNA: TGTGCCAGCTCCCAGGGGGCGAGGTTGACAGATACGCAGTATTTT.

The chain employs TRBV12-5 and TRBJ2-1; 9 bases are a match to TRBD2. Trimming cost V 5 bases and J 6 bases; bases outside gene matches: 8. Germline-derived CDR1 and CDR2 are LGHNT and FRNRAP. This CDR3 is 15 amino acids long. This chain's CDR3 is CASGLMAAGGNEQFF. The CDR3 DNA is TGTGCTAGTGGTCTAATGGCAGCGGGGGGCAATGAGCAGTTCTTC.

The gene calls are TRBV19 and TRBJ1-5; no firm D call. Per germline, CDR1 LNHDA and CDR2 SQIVND (reference sequence). There are 16 residues in the CDR3. V was shortened by 2 bases and J by 0 bases, with 11 bases between the two germline ends. CDR3 bases: TGTGCCAGTAGTATAATTTTGGGGAATAGCAATCAGCCCCAGCATTTT. It yields the protein CASSIILGNSNQPQHF.

This chain joins TRBV6-5 and TRBJ1-3, with 8 bases that match TRBD1. Per the germline V gene, CDR1 is MNHEY and CDR2 is SVGAGI. The trim removed 5 bases at V and 7 bases at J, leaving 7 bases unmatched. CDR3 length: 14 residues. DNA for the CDR3: TGTGCCAGCAGTAGCAGGGGGCGCGGGAACACCATATATTTT. Its translation is CASSSRGRGNTIYF.

This chain uses TRBV7-2 with TRBJ1-3, with 11 bases identical to TRBD1. Germline lookup yields CDR1 SGHTA and CDR2 FQGNSA. The CDR3 covers 15 residues. J lost 2 bases, V lost 4 bases, and 1 base had no gene match. CDR3 loop: CASSSGQGAGNTIYF. The CDR3 DNA is TGTGCCAGCAGCTCGGGACAGGGGGCTGGAAACACCATATATTTT.

The genes are TRBV11-2 and TRBJ2-2; 9 bases match TRBD2. This CDR3 region has 15 residues. V lost 5 bases and J lost 3; bases outside the gene matches: 4. Germline CDR1 and CDR2: SGHAT and FQNNGV. This CDR3 is CASSPREGYTGELFF. The CDR3 DNA reads as TGTGCCAGCAGCCCGCGGGAGGGCTACACCGGGGAGCTGTTTTTT.

The V and J genes are TRBV2 and TRBJ2-3; no firm D call. The CDR3 is 14 amino acids. CDR1 and CDR2 from the germline V gene are SNHLY and FYNNEI. V shed 4 bases and J shed 3 bases, with 11 bases lying between them. The CDR3 bases are TGTGCCAGCAGTGGGAGACCAGTAACAGATACGCAGTATTTT. This sequence encodes CASSGRPVTDTQYF.

The chain has TRBV7-3 and TRBJ2-7, with TRBD1 matching over 7 bases. The CDR3 has 12 residues. Germline V gives CDR1 SGHTA, CDR2 FQGTGA. Unmatched junction bases numbered 4, after V lost 5 bases and J lost 6 bases. CDR3 residues: CASSLGGVEQYF. DNA for the CDR3: TGTGCCAGCAGCCTAGGGGGCGTCGAGCAGTACTTC.

This chain joins TRBV7-8 and TRBJ2-1; 7 positions match TRBD1. The CDR3 is 13 residues long. CDR1 and CDR2 from the germline V gene are SGHVS and FQNEAQ. V was pared by 5 bases and J by 8 bases, with 6 bases of the junction left unmatched. The CDR3, as DNA: TGTGCCAGCAGCAGGACAGGTCGCGATGAGCAGTTCTTC. This sequence encodes CASSRTGRDEQFF.

This clone showed up just a few times. J is TRBJ2-2 and V is TRBV19, with a weak D call TRBD2 (6 bases). Germline CDR1 reads LNHDA; CDR2 reads SQIVND (reference sequence). Trimming took off 6 bases at V and 0 bases at J, with 11 bases between the two ends. CDR3 size: 15 residues. CDR3 sequence: CASRPRGANTGELFF. CDR3 bases: TGTGCCAGTAGGCCTCGCGGGGCGAACACCGGGGAGCTGTTTTTT.

V gene TRBV6-1 combines with J gene TRBJ1-6; D is unclear. Germline lookup yields CDR1 MNHNS and CDR2 SASEGT. V was clipped by 6 bases and J by 4 bases, with 13 bases between them. This CDR3 spans 15 amino acids. CDR3 residues: CASSPNGRYNSPLHF. As DNA, the CDR3 is TGTGCCAGCAGCCCCAATGGACGGTATAATTCACCCCTCCACTTT.

The genes are TRBV28 and TRBJ2-1, with 8 bases matching TRBD2. With 7 bases clipped from V and 6 bases from J, the junction kept 5 bases outside the gene matches. The CDR3 runs to 13 residues. Germline V lookup: CDR1 MDHEN, CDR2 SYDVKM. The CDR3 region is CASKSGTSNEQFF. The CDR3 DNA follows: TGTGCCAGCAAATCCGGGACTAGCAATGAGCAGTTCTTC.

With respect to this clone: Its ends do not fully match the called genes, so a read error is possible. Written as DNA, the CDR3 is TGTGCCGGCAGTTTCTCCAGTAATTGGGAGCAGTACTTC. It translates to CAGSFSSNWEQYF. This chain links TRBV6-5 with TRBJ2-7; D gene uncertain. The CDR3 sequence is 13 residues long. Germline V gene lookup returns CDR1 MNHEY and CDR2 SVGAGI.

The chain couples TRBV28 to TRBJ1-2; no reliable D call. This CDR3 contains 13 residues. V was trimmed by 5 bases and J by 8 bases, leaving 15 bases between them. The germline CDR1 and CDR2 sequences are MDHEN and SYDVKM. The CDR3 here is CASSPPLVAGYTF. CDR3 sequence (DNA): TGTGCCAGCAGTCCACCCCTGGTGGCAGGCTACACCTTC.

The J gene is TRBJ2-1, the V gene TRBV7-9; the D call may be TRBD1 or TRBD2 (5 bases each). Germline loops: CDR1 SEHNR, CDR2 FQNEAQ (reference sequence). V dropped 3 bases and J dropped 4 bases, with 13 bases sitting between them. This CDR3 is built from 15 residues. The CDR3 DNA follows: TGTGCCAGCAGCTTTAGGGGAGCAGAGTACAATGAGCAGTTCTTC. It encodes CASSFRGAEYNEQFF.

A remark on this clone: Other DNA sequences in the same sample also yield this CDR3. The chain couples TRBV18 to TRBJ1-3, with D possibly being TRBD1 (6 bases). CDR1 and CDR2 from the germline V gene are KGHSH and LQKENI. The ends were cut back, 3 bases at V and 4 bases at J, with 13 bases in the middle. This CDR3 contains 15 residues. This CDR3 is CASSPPGATGNTIYF. DNA for the CDR3: TGTGCCAGCTCACCTCCGGGGGCGACAGGAAACACCATATATTTT.

The rearrangement uses TRBV10-3 and TRBJ2-5, with D unresolved. Germline V CDR1 and CDR2: ENHRY, SYGVKD. The CDR3 runs to 12 residues. The ends were cut back, 4 bases at V and 1 base at J, with 4 bases in the middle. CDR3 nucleotide sequence: TGTGCCATCAGTGCCGCCCAAGAGACCCAGTACTTC. As protein: CAISAAQETQYF.

The V gene is TRBV10-3, the J gene TRBJ2-7; 11 positions match TRBD2. The CDR3 is made up of 15 amino acids. V lost 0 bases to trimming and J lost 3 bases; unmatched junction nucleotides: 1. Looked up from germline, CDR1 is ENHRY and CDR2 is SYGVKD. CDR3 DNA: TGTGCCATCAGTGAGTCCACTAGCGGGAGCTACGAGCAGTACTTC. It yields the protein CAISESTSGSYEQYF.

This chain uses TRBV7-2 with TRBJ2-5; D tentatively fits TRBD1 or TRBD2 (5 bases each). Germline V gene data show CDR1 as SGHTA and CDR2 as FQGNSA. The V end was cut by 6 bases, the J end by 5 bases, with 13 bases between. The CDR3 is 13 residues long. The CDR3 sequence: CASRTGAPETQYF. DNA of the CDR3: TGTGCCAGCAGGACCGGGGCCCCTGAGACCCAGTACTTC.

The V gene is TRBV5-4, the J gene TRBJ2-3; possibly TRBD2 for D (6 bases). Trimming removed 6 bases at V and 1 base at J, with 15 bases between. Germline CDR1 and CDR2: SGHNT and YYREEE (reference sequence). This CDR3 region has 15 residues. For the CDR3, the DNA is TGTGCCAGCAAGGGTGGAGGGCGGGGCACAGATACGCAGTATTTT. Amino acid sequence: CASKGGGRGTDTQYF.

V is TRBV19 and J is TRBJ2-3; 8 bases are a match to TRBD2. Trimming removed 1 base from V and 3 bases from J; junction bases left unmatched: 3. Per germline, CDR1 LNHDA and CDR2 SQIVND (reference sequence). CDR3 length: 15 residues. In nucleotides, the CDR3 is TGTGCCAGTAGTATAGGTAGCGGGGATACAGATACGCAGTATTTT. Translated, it gives CASSIGSGDTDTQYF.

The CDR3 loop is CASSEMGLSYEQYF. In DNA form, the CDR3 reads TGTGCCAGCAGCGAGATGGGGTTGTCCTACGAGCAGTACTTC. The gene calls are TRBV7-9 and TRBJ2-7, with D unclear. Trimming shortened V by 5 bases and J by 1 base, and 12 bases separated the two germline ends. The CDR3 has 14 amino acids. From germline, CDR1 is SEHNR and CDR2 FQNEAQ (reference sequence).

There are a few counts of this clone. The chain uses TRBV11-2 and TRBJ2-7; a possible D gene is TRBD1 (6 bases). CDR1 and CDR2 from the germline V gene are SGHAT and FQNNGV. The V end was cut by 4 bases, the J end by 2 bases, with 15 bases between. The CDR3 is made up of 15 amino acids. CDR3 loop: CASSSQGLAPYEQYF. The CDR3 coding sequence is TGTGCCAGCAGCTCCCAGGGGCTAGCCCCCTACGAGCAGTACTTC.